This entry lists 8 T cell receptor beta chains sequenced from one sample in a study of T cell clonality in common variable immunodeficiency. Whole-study results and caveats: Fewer deletions and N-nucleotide insertions were reportedly seen in common variable immunodeficiency TCR beta sequences.

These receptors' antigens are unknown. Generated by immunoSEQ multiplex PCR, the TCRdb table keeps only in-frame clones and is missing some. The sample holds some 22,000 clones, and no clone turns up only once. Input material: peripheral blood mononuclear cells. The receptors shown here come from a human donor with common variable immunodeficiency.

This clone has a count of ten or more. The read comes to an end 3 residues before the CDR3 does, leaving the germline J gene to fill in the end. This chain links TRBV18 with TRBJ2-4; perhaps TRBD1 as D (6 bases). This CDR3 contains 18 residues. Deletions cut 0 bases from V and 0 bases from J, with 15 bases between. Germline CDR1 and CDR2: KGHSH and LQKENI. CDR3 protein: CASSPPGHINLAKNIQYF. CDR3 bases read: TGTGCCAGCTCACCACCGGGACACATAAACCTAGCCAAAAACATT.

This clone was seen many times. The read is 3 residues too short to cover the CDR3 end, so that end is filled in from the germline J gene. V usage is TRBV5-1 and J usage is TRBJ2-7; unclear D gene. Trimming shortened V by 0 bases and J by 4 bases, and 8 bases separated the two germline ends. The CDR3 has 13 residues. CDR1 SGHRS and CDR2 YFSETQ come from the germline V gene. The CDR3 DNA, read in part, is TGCGCCAGCAGCTTGGACAGAGATTACGAG. Encoded protein: CASSLDRDYE. The full-length CDR3 reads as CASSLDRDYEQYF.

This clone was observed at least ten times. The read ends 3 residues before the CDR3 terminus; that terminus is restored from the germline J gene. This chain connects TRBV10-3 to TRBJ2-3, with 8 nucleotides matching TRBD2. J lost 3 bases, V lost 7 bases, and 0 bases had no gene match. The CDR3 loop spans 12 amino acids. Germline V gene lookup returns CDR1 ENHRY and CDR2 SYGVKD. CDR3 sequence reads: CAITGGTDTQYF. CDR3 bases read: TGTGCCATCACGGGGGGGACAGATACG.

A note on this clone: Read data end 3 residues before the CDR3 end; the end is taken from the germline J gene. This chain connects TRBV5-6 to TRBJ1-3, with D maybe TRBD1 (5 bases). Germline V CDR1 and CDR2: SGHDT, YYEEEE. The CDR3 length is 14 residues. Trimming took off 4 bases at V and 4 bases at J, with 12 bases between the two ends. CDR3 sequence: CASSPGAPGNTIYF. CDR3 DNA (partial): TGTGCCAGCAGCCCTGGGGCTCCCGGAAACACC.

As concerns this clone: The CDR3 end lies 3 residues beyond the end of the read and is filled in from the germline J gene. The chain is built from TRBV2 and TRBJ1-4, with D possibly TRBD1 on 5 matching bases. The CDR3 is 14 residues long. The ends were cut back, 6 bases at V and 6 bases at J, with 14 bases in the middle. Germline loops: CDR1 SNHLY, CDR2 FYNNEI. CDR3: CASRETEIYEKLFF. CDR3 DNA, as far as it was read: TGTGCCAGCAGAGAGACAGAGATATATGAAAAA.

This clone was seen more than once but under ten times. The read comes to an end 3 residues before the CDR3 does, leaving the germline J gene to fill in the end. The chain has TRBV19 and TRBJ1-5, with D possibly being TRBD1 (5 bases). The CDR3 contains 14 residues. The germline CDR1 and CDR2 sequences are LNHDA and SQIVND (reference sequence). The sequenced part of the CDR3 DNA is TGTGCCAGTAGCCTGGGTCAGGGCTTTGATCCC. Protein product: CASSLGQGFDP. In full, the CDR3 is CASSLGQGFDPQHF.

This clone was seen ten or more times. Read coverage stops 3 residues before the CDR3 terminus; the germline J gene supplies the remainder. The rearrangement uses TRBV18 and TRBJ2-2, with TRBD2 identical over 12 bases. The V gene's germline CDR1 is KGHSH and CDR2 LQKENI. This CDR3 contains 17 residues. Germline trimming cut 0 bases from V and 5 bases from J; bases unmatched to any gene: 4. The CDR3 reads CASSPPLAGGPTGELFF. CDR3 DNA (partial): TGTGCCAGCTCACCACCGCTAGCGGGAGGGCCAACCGGGGAG. Full variable domain (outside the CDR3, taken from reference TRBV18 and TRBJ2-2): NAGVMQNPRHLVRRRGQEARLRCSPMKGHSHVYWYRQLPEEGLKFMVYLQKENIIDESGMPKERFSAEFPKEGPSILRIQQVVRGDSAAYFCASSPPLAGGPTGELFFGEGSRLTVL.

Sample share makes this clone medium-sized. The read gets to within 3 residues of the CDR3 end, and the germline J gene fills in the rest. The chain employs TRBV20-1 and TRBJ2-3; 9 bases are shared with TRBD1. This CDR3 has 14 amino acids. V trimming: 6 bases; J trimming: 1 base; junction bases outside the gene matches: 5. The germline V gene encodes CDR1 DFQATT and CDR2 SNEGSKA (reference sequence). The chain's CDR3 is CSAGGQGRTDTQYF. Partial CDR3 DNA: TGCAGTGCGGGGGGACAGGGACGCACAGATACG.